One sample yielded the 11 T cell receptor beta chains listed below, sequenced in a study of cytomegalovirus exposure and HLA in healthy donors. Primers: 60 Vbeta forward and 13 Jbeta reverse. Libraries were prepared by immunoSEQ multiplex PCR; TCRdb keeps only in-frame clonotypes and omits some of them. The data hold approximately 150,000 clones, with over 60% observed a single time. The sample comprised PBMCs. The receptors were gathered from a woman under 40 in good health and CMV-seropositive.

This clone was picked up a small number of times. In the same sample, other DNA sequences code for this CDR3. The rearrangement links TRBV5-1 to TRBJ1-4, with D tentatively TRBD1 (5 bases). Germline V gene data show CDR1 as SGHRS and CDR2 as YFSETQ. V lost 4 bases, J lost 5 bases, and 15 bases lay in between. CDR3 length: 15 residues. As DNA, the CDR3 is TGCGCCAGCAGCCAGTCGACAGCCCCGAATGAAAAACTGTTTTTT. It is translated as CASSQSTAPNEKLFF. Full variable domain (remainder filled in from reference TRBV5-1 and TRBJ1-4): KAGVTQTPRYLIKTRGQQVTLSCSPISGHRSVSWYQQTPGQGLQFLFEYFSETQRNKGNFPGRFSGRQFSNSRSEMNVSTLELGDSALYLCASSQSTAPNEKLFFGSGTQLSVL.

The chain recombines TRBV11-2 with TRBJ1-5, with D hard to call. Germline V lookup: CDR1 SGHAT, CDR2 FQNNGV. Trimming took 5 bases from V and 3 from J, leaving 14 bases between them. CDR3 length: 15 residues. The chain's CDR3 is CASSKIGDFNQPQHF. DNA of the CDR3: TGTGCCAGCAGCAAAATCGGGGATTTCAATCAGCCCCAGCATTTT.

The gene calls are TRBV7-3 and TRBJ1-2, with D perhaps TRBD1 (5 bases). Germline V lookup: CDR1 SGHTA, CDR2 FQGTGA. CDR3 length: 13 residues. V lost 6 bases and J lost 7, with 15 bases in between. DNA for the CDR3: TGTGCCAGCAGGGAGGAGGGGACGAGTGGCTACACCTTC. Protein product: CASREEGTSGYTF.

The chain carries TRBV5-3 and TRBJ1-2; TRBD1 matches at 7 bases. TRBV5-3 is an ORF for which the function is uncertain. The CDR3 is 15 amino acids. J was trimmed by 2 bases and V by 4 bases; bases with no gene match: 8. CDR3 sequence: CARSPRQGENYGYTF. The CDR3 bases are TGTGCCAGAAGCCCCCGTCAGGGGGAGAACTATGGCTACACCTTC.

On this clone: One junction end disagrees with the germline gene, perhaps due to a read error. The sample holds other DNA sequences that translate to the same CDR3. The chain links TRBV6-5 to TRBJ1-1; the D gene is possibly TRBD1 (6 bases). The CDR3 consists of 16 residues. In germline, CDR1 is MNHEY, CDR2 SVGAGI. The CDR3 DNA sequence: TGTGCCAGCAGTTACTCGAACAGGGAGATGAACACTGAAGCCTTCTTT. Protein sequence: CASSYSNREMNTEAFF.

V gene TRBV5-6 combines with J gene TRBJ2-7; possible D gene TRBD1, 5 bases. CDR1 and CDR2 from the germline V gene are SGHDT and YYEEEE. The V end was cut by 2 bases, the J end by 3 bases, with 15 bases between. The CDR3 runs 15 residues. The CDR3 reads CASSLGVNRLYEQYF. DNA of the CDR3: TGTGCCAGCAGCTTAGGTGTTAACAGGCTCTACGAGCAGTACTTC.

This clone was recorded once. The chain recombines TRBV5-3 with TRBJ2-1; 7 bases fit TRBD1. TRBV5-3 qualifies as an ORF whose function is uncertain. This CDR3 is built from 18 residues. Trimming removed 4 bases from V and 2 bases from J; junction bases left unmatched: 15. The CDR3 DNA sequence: TGTGCCAGAAGCCCGGACAGGATTCCCACCCTGGCCTACAATGAGCAGTTCTTC. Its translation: CARSPDRIPTLAYNEQFF.

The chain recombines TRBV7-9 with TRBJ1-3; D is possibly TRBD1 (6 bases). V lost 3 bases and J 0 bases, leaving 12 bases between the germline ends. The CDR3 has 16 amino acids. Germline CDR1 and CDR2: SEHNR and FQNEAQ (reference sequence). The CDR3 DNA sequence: TGTGCCAGCAGCTTGACAACAGGGTTCTCTGGAAACACCATATATTTT. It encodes CASSLTTGFSGNTIYF. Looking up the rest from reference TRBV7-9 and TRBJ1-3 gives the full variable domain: DTGVSQNPRHKITKRGQNVTFRCDPISEHNRLYWYRQTLGQGPEFLTYFQNEAQLEKSRLLSDRFSAERPKGSFSTLEIQRTEQGDSAMYLCASSLTTGFSGNTIYFGEGSWLTVV.

Here the CDR3 reads CFAQGDYGYTF. CDR3 nucleotide sequence: TGCTTTGCACAGGGGGACTATGGCTACACCTTC. The rearrangement links TRBV29-1 to TRBJ1-2; 8 bases match TRBD1. The CDR3 is 11 residues long. CDR1 SQVTM and CDR2 ANQGSEA come from the germline V gene.

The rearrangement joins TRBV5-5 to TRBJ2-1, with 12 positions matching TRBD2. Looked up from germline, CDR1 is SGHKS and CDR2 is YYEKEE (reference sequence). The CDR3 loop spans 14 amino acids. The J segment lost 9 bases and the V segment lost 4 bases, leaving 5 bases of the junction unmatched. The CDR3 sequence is CASSLLAGGSEQFF. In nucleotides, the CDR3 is TGTGCCAGCAGCCTACTAGCGGGAGGAAGTGAGCAGTTCTTC.

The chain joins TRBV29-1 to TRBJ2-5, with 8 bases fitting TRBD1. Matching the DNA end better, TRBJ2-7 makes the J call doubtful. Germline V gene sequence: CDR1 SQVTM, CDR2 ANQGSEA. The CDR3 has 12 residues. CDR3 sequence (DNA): TGCAGCGTTCGACAGGGGTACCACGAGCAGTACTTC. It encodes CSVRQGYHEQYF.